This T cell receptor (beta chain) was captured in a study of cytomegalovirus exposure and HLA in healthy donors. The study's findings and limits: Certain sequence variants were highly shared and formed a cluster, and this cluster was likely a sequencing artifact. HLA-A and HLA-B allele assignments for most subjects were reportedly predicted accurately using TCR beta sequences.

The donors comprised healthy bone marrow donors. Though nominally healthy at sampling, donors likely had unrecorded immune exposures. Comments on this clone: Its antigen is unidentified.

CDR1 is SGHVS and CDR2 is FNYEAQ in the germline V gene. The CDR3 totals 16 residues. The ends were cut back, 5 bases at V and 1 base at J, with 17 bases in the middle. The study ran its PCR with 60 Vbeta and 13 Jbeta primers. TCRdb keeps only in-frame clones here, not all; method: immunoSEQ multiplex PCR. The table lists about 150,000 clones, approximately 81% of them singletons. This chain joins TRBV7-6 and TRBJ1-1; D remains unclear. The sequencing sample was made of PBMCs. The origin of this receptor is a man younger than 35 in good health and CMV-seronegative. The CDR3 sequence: CASSPRHGSANTEAFF. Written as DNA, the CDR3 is TGTGCCAGCAGCCCTAGACACGGGAGCGCGAACACTGAAGCTTTCTTT.